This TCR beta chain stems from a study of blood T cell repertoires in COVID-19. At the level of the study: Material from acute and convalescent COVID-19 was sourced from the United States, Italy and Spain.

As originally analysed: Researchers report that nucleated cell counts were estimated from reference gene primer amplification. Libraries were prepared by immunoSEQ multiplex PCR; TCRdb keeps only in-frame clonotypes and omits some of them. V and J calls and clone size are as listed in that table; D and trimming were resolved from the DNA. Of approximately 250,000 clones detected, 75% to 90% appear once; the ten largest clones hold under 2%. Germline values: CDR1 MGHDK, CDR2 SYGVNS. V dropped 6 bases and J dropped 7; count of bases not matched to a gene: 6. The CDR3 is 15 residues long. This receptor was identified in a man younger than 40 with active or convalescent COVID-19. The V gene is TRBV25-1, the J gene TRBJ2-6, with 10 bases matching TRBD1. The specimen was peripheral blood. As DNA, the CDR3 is TGTGCCAGCAGAGAGACAGGGGGCTTCGCCAACGTCCTGACTTTC. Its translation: CASRETGGFANVLTF.